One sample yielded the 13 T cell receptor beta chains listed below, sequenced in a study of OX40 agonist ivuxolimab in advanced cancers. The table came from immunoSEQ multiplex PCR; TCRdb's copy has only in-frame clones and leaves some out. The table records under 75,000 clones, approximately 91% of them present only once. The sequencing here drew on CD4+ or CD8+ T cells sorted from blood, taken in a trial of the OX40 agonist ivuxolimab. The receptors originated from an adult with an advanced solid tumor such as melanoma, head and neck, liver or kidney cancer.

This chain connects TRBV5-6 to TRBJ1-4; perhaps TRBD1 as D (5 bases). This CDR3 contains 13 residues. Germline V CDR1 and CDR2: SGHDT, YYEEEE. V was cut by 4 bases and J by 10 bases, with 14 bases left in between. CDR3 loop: CASSPNTDRKLFF. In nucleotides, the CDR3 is TGTGCCAGCAGCCCCAACACCGACAGAAAACTGTTTTTT.

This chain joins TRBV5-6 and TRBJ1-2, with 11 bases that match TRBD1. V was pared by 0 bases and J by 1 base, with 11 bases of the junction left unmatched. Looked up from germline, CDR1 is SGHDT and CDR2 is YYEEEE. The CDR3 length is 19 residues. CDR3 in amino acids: CASSLGLIGTGGSNYGYTF. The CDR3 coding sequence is TGTGCCAGCAGCTTGGGTTTAATAGGGACAGGGGGAAGTAACTATGGCTACACCTTC.

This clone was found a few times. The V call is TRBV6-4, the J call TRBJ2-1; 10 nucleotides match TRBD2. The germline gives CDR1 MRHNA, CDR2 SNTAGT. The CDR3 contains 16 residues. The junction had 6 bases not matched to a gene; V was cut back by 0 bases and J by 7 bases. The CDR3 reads CASSDSLAGDHNEQFF. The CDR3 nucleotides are TGTGCCAGCAGTGACTCCCTAGCGGGAGATCATAATGAGCAGTTCTTC.

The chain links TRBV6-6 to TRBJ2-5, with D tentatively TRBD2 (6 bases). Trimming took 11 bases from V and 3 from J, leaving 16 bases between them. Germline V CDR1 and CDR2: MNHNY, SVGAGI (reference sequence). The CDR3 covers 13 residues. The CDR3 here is CAGGSRGKETQYF. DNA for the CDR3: TGTGCCGGGGGGAGCCGGGGGAAAGAGACCCAGTACTTC.

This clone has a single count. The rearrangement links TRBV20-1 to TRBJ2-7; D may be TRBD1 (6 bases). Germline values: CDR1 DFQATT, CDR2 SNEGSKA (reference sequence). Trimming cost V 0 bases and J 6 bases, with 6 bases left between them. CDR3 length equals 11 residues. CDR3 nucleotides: TGCAGTGCTAGAGACAGGGGCGAGCAGTACTTC. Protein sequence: CSARDRGEQYF.

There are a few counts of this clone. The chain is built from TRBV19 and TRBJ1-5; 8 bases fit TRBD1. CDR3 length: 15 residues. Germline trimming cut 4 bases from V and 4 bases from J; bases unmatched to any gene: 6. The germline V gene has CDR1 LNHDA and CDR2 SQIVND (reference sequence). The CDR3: CASSRGTGANQPQHF. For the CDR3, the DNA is TGTGCCAGTAGTAGGGGGACAGGAGCAAATCAGCCCCAGCATTTT. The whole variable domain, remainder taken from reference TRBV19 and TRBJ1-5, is DGGITQSPKYLFRKEGQNVTLSCEQNLNHDAMYWYRQDPGQGLRLIYYSQIVNDFQKGDIAEGYSVSREKKESFPLTVTSAQKNPTAFYLCASSRGTGANQPQHFGDGTRLSIL.

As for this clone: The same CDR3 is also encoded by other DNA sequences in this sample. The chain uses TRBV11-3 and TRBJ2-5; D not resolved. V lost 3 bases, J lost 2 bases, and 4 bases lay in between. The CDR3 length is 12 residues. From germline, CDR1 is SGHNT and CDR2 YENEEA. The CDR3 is CASSFPQETQYF. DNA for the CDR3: TGTGCCAGCAGCTTTCCGCAAGAGACCCAGTACTTC.

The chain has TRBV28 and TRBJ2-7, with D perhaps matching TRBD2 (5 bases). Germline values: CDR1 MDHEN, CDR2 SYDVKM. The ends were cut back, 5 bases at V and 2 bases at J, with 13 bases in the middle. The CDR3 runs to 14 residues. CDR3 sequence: CASSNRGYPYEQYF. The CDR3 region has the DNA TGTGCCAGCAGTAATCGGGGATACCCCTACGAGCAGTACTTC.

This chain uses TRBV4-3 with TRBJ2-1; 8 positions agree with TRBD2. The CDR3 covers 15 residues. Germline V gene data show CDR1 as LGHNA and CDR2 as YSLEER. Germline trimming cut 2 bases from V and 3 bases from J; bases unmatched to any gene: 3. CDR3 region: CASSQPLAGYNEQFF. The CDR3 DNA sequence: TGCGCCAGCAGCCAACCCCTAGCGGGCTACAATGAGCAGTTCTTC.

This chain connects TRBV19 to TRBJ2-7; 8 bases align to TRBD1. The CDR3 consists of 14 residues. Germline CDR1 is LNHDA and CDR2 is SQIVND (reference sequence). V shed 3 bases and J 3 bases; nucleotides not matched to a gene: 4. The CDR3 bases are TGTGCCAGTAGTATCGGACAGGGAGGCTACGAGCAGTACTTC. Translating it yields CASSIGQGGYEQYF.

CDR3 in DNA: TGTGCCAGCAGCCAAGACAGGGGGTCCTACGAGCAGTACTTC. Protein: CASSQDRGSYEQYF. This sequence joins TRBV7-6 and TRBJ2-7; 9 bases match TRBD1. With V trimmed by 5 bases and J by 1 base, 3 bases remained unmatched. CDR1 SGHVS and CDR2 FNYEAQ come from the germline V gene. This CDR3 comprises 14 residues.

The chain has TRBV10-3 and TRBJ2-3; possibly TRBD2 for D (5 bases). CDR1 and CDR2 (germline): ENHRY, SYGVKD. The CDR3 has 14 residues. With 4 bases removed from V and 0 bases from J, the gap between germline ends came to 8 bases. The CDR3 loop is CAISVGGSTDTQYF. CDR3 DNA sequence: TGTGCCATCAGTGTAGGCGGGAGCACAGATACGCAGTATTTT.

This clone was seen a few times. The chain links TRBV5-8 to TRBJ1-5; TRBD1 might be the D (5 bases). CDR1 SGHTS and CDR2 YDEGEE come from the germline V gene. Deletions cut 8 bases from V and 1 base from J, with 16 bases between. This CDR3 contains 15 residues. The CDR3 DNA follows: TGTGCCAGTCGATCAAGGGGCTGGAGCAATCAGCCCCAGCATTTT. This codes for CASRSRGWSNQPQHF. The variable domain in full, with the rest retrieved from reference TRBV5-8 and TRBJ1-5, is EAGVTQSPTHLIKTRGQQATLRCSPISGHTSVYWYQQALGLGLQFLLWYDEGEERNRGNFPPRFSGRQFPNYSSELNVNALELEDSALYLCASRSRGWSNQPQHFGDGTRLSIL.